This TCR beta chain was identified in a study of fetal regulatory T cell absence and autoimmunity. Looking at the study overall: IPEX patients had exocrine pancreas autoimmunity without clinical diabetes. Study-level findings and limits: TRB gene family usage was broadly similar in cord blood and pancreas.

Some clones are missing from TCRdb's copy, which holds only in-frame ones; the method was immunoSEQ multiplex PCR. The sample gives 95,000 to 100,000 clones, about three quarters of which show up once; roughly 2% is in the top ten. Turning to this clone: As yet, its antigen is unknown.

This CDR3 is built from 11 residues. V shed 2 bases and J shed 9 bases, with 7 bases lying between them. The germline V gene has CDR1 MNHNS and CDR2 SASEGT. This sequence was found in a male donor with IPEX syndrome. V and J are TRBV6-1 and TRBJ1-1; possibly TRBD1 for D (6 bases). The specimen sequenced was pancreas tissue. The CDR3 loop reads CASSEQGKAFF. The CDR3 bases are TGTGCCAGCAGTGAACAGGGGAAAGCTTTCTTT.